The clone carrying this T cell receptor (beta chain) was counted only a few times. Its antigen is currently unknown. The treatment was: some 20 received Ad26.COV2.S at low or high dose, single or two shots; 5 received placebo; per-sample allocation not given. Each sample was drawn 63 days after the first injection (of vaccine or placebo). The assay was immunoSEQ multiplex PCR, and TCRdb's table has in-frame clones only and misses some. The data hold around 320,000 clones, with 70% to 90% observed a single time. This sample is drawn from a study of Ad26.COV2.S vaccination and SARS-CoV-2 variants. Findings and caveats of the study: Greater spike-specific TCR breadth was seen in vaccine recipients than in placebo recipients.

This specimen consisted of peripheral blood, obtained in a trial of Ad26.COV2.S vaccine versus placebo. The clonotype comes from a person aged 18-65 years who received the Ad26.COV2.S COVID-19 vaccine or a placebo.

CDR3 in amino acids: CASSKVRDTQYF. The CDR3 nucleotides read TGTGCCAGCAGCAAAGTCCGGGATACGCAGTATTTT. The chain carries TRBV21-1 and TRBJ2-3; TRBD2 was called by the table and not checked on the DNA. TRBV21-1 is a pseudogene. This CDR3 region has 12 residues.